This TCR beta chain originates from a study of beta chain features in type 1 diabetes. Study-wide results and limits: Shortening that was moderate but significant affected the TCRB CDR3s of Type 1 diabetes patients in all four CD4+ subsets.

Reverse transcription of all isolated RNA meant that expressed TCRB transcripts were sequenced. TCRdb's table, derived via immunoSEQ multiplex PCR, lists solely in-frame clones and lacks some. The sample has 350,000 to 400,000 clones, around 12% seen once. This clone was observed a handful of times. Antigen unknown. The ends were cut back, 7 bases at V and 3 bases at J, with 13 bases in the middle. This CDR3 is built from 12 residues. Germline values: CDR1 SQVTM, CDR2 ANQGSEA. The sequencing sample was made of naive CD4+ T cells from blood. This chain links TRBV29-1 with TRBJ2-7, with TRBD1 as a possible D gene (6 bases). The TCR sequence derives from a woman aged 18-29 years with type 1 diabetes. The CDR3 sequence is CSGITGNYEQYF. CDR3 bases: TGCAGCGGTATTACAGGGAACTACGAGCAGTACTTC.